One and the same sample provided the 6 T cell receptor beta chains below, sequenced in a study of read filtering for tumor transcriptome and immune sequencing. From around 440 ng of RNA, a library with molecular barcoded alpha/delta and beta/gamma adaptors was made. In TCRdb, the reads were re-called with MiXCR into one record per CDR3 protein. The sample lists some 30,000 distinct CDR3 sequences; around 18% were seen once. Sequencing was carried out using a population of CD138-negative cells sorted from bone marrow. The receptors were sampled from a donor at least 40 years old with multiple myeloma.

In its sample, this clonotype was seen many times. This chain connects TRBV5-1 to TRBJ2-7; no reliable D call. Trimming stripped 2 bases from V and 3 bases from J, with 9 bases between. The germline gives CDR1 SGHRS, CDR2 YFSETQ. The CDR3 covers 13 residues. The CDR3, as DNA: TGCGCCAGCAGCTTCACGTCCGACTACGAGCAGTACTTC. This codes for CASSFTSDYEQYF.

The gene calls are TRBV7-9 and TRBJ2-2; unclear D gene. Germline lookup yields CDR1 SEHNR and CDR2 FQNEAQ (reference sequence). The CDR3 is 18 amino acids. V was trimmed by 1 base and J by 0 bases, leaving 15 bases between them. CDR3 residues: CASSLGARRKANTGELFF. As DNA, the CDR3 is TGTGCCAGCAGCTTAGGCGCTAGAAGGAAAGCGAACACCGGGGAGCTGTTTTTT.

Note on this clonotype: An end of the junction does not agree with germline; a read error may underlie this. The chain recombines TRBV2 with TRBJ2-7; TRBD2 might be the D (6 bases). The length of the CDR3 is 14 residues. CDR1 and CDR2 (germline): SNHLY, FYNNEI. CDR3 in DNA: TGTGCCGGCAAAACCTCGGGACTGATCTACGGGCAGTACTTC. Its translation: CAGKTSGLIYGQYF.

A few counts support this clonotype. The CDR3 DNA follows: TGTGCCAGCGGCTTGGACCTAATGGGTGATTCACCCCTCCACTTT. It translates to CASGLDLMGDSPLHF. The rearrangement uses TRBV6-5 and TRBJ1-6; unclear D gene. Germline V lookup: CDR1 MNHEY, CDR2 SVGAGI. The CDR3 is 15 amino acids. V shed 8 bases and J shed 8 bases, with 19 bases lying between them.

As to this clonotype: A far bigger clonotype differs at one base, so this is likely a read error. The chain links TRBV5-1 to TRBJ1-4; no definite D call. CDR3 length: 15 residues. Germline CDR1 and CDR2: SGHRS and YFSETQ. CDR3 DNA: TGCGCCAGCAGCTTGGGGCAGAGAGGAGCAGATACGCCGTATTTT. It codes for CASSLGQRGADTPYF.

This clonotype was seen at least ten times. This chain links TRBV9 with TRBJ2-5, with D unresolved. From germline, CDR1 is SGDLS and CDR2 YYNGEE. The V end lost 6 bases, the J end lost 1 base, and 16 bases lay between the germline ends. The CDR3 consists of 15 residues. The CDR3 loop reads CASKRFGRFQETQYF. The CDR3 coding sequence is TGTGCCAGCAAGAGATTCGGCAGGTTCCAAGAGACCCAGTACTTC.